The 18 T cell receptor beta chains reported below all come from one sample, sequenced in a study of T cells in localized non-small cell lung cancer. Sequenced by immunoSEQ multiplex PCR; TCRdb stores in-frame clones only, minus some. The sample comprises 25,000 or so clones, roughly 90% of which are singletons, and approximately 6% rests with the top ten. The material sequenced was PBMCs, taken before any cancer treatment. Receptor source: a man between 40 and 75 years old with stage II lung adenocarcinoma.

This clone was picked up one time. The V gene is TRBV9, the J gene TRBJ1-5, with D tentatively TRBD1 (6 bases). Trimming removed 4 bases from V and 3 bases from J, with 8 bases in between. The CDR3 has 13 residues. Per germline, CDR1 SGDLS and CDR2 YYNGEE. In DNA, the CDR3 is TGTGCCAGCAGCCAGGGGTACAATCAGCCCCAGCATTTT. This encodes CASSQGYNQPQHF. Full variable domain (outside the CDR3, taken from reference TRBV9 and TRBJ1-5): DSGVTQTPKHLITATGQRVTLRCSPRSGDLSVYWYQQSLDQGLQFLIQYYNGEERAKGNILERFSAQQFPDLHSELNLSSLELGDSALYFCASSQGYNQPQHFGDGTRLSIL.

This sequence joins TRBV7-3 and TRBJ2-2, with no clear D. The length of the CDR3 is 15 residues. Trimming pared 4 bases from V and 4 bases from J, leaving 13 bases between. Germline values: CDR1 SGHTA, CDR2 FQGTGA. CDR3 sequence reads: CASSYAVAATGELFF. The CDR3 coding sequence is TGTGCCAGCAGCTATGCCGTGGCGGCCACCGGGGAGCTGTTTTTT.

The rearrangement joins TRBV5-6 to TRBJ1-1; 8 nucleotides align to TRBD1. The trim removed 4 bases at V and 11 bases at J, leaving 16 bases unmatched. Looked up from germline, CDR1 is SGHDT and CDR2 is YYEEEE. The CDR3 contains 15 residues. DNA of the CDR3: TGTGCCAGCAGCACCGACCGGGACAGGCGTTCAGTGGCTTTCTTT. Translated, it gives CASSTDRDRRSVAFF.

This chain links TRBV18 with TRBJ1-2; 10 bases line up with TRBD1. Trimming removed 2 bases from V and 1 base from J; junction bases left unmatched: 1. Per the germline V gene, CDR1 is KGHSH and CDR2 is LQKENI. The CDR3 totals 15 residues. Here the CDR3 DNA reads TGTGCCAGCTCACCAGGGACAGGGGATAACTATGGCTACACCTTC. Encoded protein: CASSPGTGDNYGYTF.

The chain employs TRBV28 and TRBJ1-2, with D unclear. The CDR3 is 10 amino acids. Germline V gives CDR1 MDHEN, CDR2 SYDVKM. V was shortened by 4 bases and J by 11 bases, with 8 bases between the two germline ends. The CDR3 reads CASSSIDYTF. CDR3 coding DNA: TGTGCCAGCAGTTCCATAGATTACACCTTC.

CDR3 sequence (DNA): TGTGCCAGCAGCTTGGGCTTCAGCTCCTCCTACGAGCAGTACTTC. Its translation is CASSLGFSSSYEQYF. The chain employs TRBV5-5 and TRBJ2-7; D unresolved. Germline CDR1 is SGHKS and CDR2 is YYEKEE (reference sequence). V was trimmed by 0 bases and J by 0 bases, leaving 10 bases between them. The CDR3 contains 15 residues.

The chain couples TRBV28 to TRBJ1-4; D uncertain. The CDR3 spans 12 residues. Germline CDR1 reads MDHEN; CDR2 reads SYDVKM. V lost 8 bases, J lost 7 bases, and 11 bases lay in between. CDR3 in amino acids: CASRSPSEKLFF. CDR3 in DNA: TGTGCCAGCCGCTCGCCAAGTGAAAAACTGTTTTTT.

The chain uses TRBV30 and TRBJ1-5; D is undetermined. This CDR3 has 13 amino acids. Germline CDR1 and CDR2: GTSNPN and SVGIG (reference sequence). V gave up 3 bases and J gave up 4 bases, with 10 bases separating them. The CDR3 bases are TGTGCCTGGAGCCTTAGTCCTAATCAGCCCCAGCATTTT. It specifies CAWSLSPNQPQHF.

The CDR3 loop is CASSQEGDRYSYEQYF. The CDR3 DNA reads TGTGCCAGCAGCCAAGAGGGGGACCGATACTCCTACGAGCAGTACTTC. This chain links TRBV4-2 with TRBJ2-7; possibly TRBD1 or TRBD2 for D (5 bases each). Germline CDR1 and CDR2: LGHNA and YNFKEQ. This CDR3 has 16 amino acids. The germline V and J ends were trimmed by 0 bases and 0 bases, with 12 bases remaining between them.

J is TRBJ1-6 and V is TRBV7-2; no reliable D call. The CDR3 runs to 13 residues. V lost 2 bases to trimming and J lost 8 bases, with 7 bases between them. CDR1 and CDR2 (germline): SGHTA, FQGNSA. The CDR3 nucleotides are TGTGCCAGCAGCTTATCCAGCTATTCACCCCTCCACTTT. Its translation is CASSLSSYSPLHF.

This chain links TRBV13 with TRBJ2-7; tentative D call: TRBD2 (6 bases). CDR1 is PRHDT and CDR2 is FYEKMQ in the germline V gene (reference sequence). V lost 4 bases and J 0 bases, leaving 16 bases between the germline ends. The CDR3 contains 16 residues. The CDR3 nucleotides read TGTGCCAGCAGCTCATCCGGGACTTCGTCCTCCTACGAGCAGTACTTC. Protein: CASSSSGTSSSYEQYF.

V gene TRBV27 combines with J gene TRBJ2-1; the D gene is possibly TRBD2 (7 bases). Germline V gives CDR1 MNHEY, CDR2 SMNVEV (reference sequence). The CDR3 consists of 14 residues. Trimming took off 6 bases at V and 4 bases at J, with 13 bases between the two ends. This chain's CDR3 is CASRPGGGYNEQFF. DNA for the CDR3: TGTGCCAGCAGACCGGGGGGCGGGTACAATGAGCAGTTCTTC.

Concerning this clone: The sample contains more than one DNA sequence encoding this CDR3. The V call is TRBV7-9, the J call TRBJ1-1; 7 nucleotides agree with TRBD1. The V segment lost 6 bases and the J segment 2 bases; nucleotides outside the gene matches: 6. Germline-derived CDR1 and CDR2 are SEHNR and FQNEAQ (reference sequence). The CDR3 sequence is 14 residues long. The CDR3 DNA follows: TGTGCCAGCAGTGGCGGGACAGAAAACACTGAAGCTTTCTTT. Translation: CASSGGTENTEAFF.

The chain uses TRBV7-8 and TRBJ1-4; D possibly corresponds to TRBD1 (5 bases). This CDR3 comprises 16 residues. V shed 5 bases and J shed 5 bases, with 18 bases lying between them. The V gene's germline CDR1 is SGHVS and CDR2 FQNEAQ. CDR3 loop: CASSPVIGGGNEKLFF. The CDR3 region has the DNA TGTGCCAGCAGCCCAGTTATCGGGGGAGGGAATGAAAAACTGTTTTTT.

This chain joins TRBV28 and TRBJ1-1; 7 bases are a match to TRBD1. The length of the CDR3 is 17 residues. From germline, CDR1 is MDHEN and CDR2 SYDVKM. Trimming cost V 3 bases and J 7 bases; bases outside gene matches: 17. The chain's CDR3 is CASSFVSGRGDTDEAFF. CDR3 DNA sequence: TGTGCCAGCAGTTTCGTTAGTGGCAGGGGGGATACCGATGAAGCTTTCTTT. Looking up the rest from reference TRBV28 and TRBJ1-1 gives the full variable domain: DVKVTQSSRYLVKRTGEKVFLECVQDMDHENMFWYRQDPGLGLRLIYFSYDVKMKEKGDIPEGYSVSREKKERFSLILESASTNQTSMYLCASSFVSGRGDTDEAFFGQGTRLTVV.

This chain connects TRBV12-5 to TRBJ2-3, with D unclear. Per the germline V gene, CDR1 is LGHNT and CDR2 is FRNRAP. CDR3 length: 13 amino acids. The V end was cut by 2 bases, the J end by 0 bases, with 3 bases between. The CDR3 protein is CASGLSSTDTQYF. The CDR3 coding sequence is TGTGCTAGTGGTTTGAGTAGCACAGATACGCAGTATTTT.

CDR3 bases: TGTGCCAGCAGTGCAACGGGAGGTTACAATGAGCAGTTCTTC. Protein: CASSATGGYNEQFF. The gene calls are TRBV2 and TRBJ2-1, with TRBD2 matching 7 bases. This CDR3 comprises 14 residues. From germline, CDR1 is SNHLY and CDR2 FYNNEI. V lost 4 bases and J lost 4; bases outside the gene matches: 4.

There are a few counts of this clone. This chain uses TRBV29-1 with TRBJ2-3; no clear D. The V gene lost 7 bases and the J gene lost 1 base, with 12 bases spanning the gap. This CDR3 contains 13 residues. From germline, CDR1 is SQVTM and CDR2 ANQGSEA. The CDR3 bases are TGCAGCGCAGAGAATCCCCGCACAGATACGCAGTATTTT. Its translation: CSAENPRTDTQYF.